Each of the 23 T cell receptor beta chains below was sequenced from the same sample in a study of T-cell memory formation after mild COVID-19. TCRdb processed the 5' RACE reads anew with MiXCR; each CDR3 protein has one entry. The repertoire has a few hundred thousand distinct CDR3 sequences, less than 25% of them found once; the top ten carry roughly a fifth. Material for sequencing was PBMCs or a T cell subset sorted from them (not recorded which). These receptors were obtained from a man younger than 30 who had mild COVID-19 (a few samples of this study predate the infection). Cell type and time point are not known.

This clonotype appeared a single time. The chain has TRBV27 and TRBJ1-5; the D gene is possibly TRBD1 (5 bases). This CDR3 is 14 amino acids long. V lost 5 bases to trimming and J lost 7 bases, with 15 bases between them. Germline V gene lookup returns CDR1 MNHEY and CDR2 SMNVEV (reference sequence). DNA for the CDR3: TGTGCCAGCAGTGCATTGCAGGGCATCCAGCCCCAGCATTTT. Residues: CASSALQGIQPQHF.

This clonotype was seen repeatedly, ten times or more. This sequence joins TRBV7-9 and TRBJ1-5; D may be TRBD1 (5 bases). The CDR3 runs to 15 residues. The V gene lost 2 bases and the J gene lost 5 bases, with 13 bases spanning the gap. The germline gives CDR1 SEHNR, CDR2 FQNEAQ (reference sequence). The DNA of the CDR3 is TGTGCCAGCAGCTTATCGGCAGGGACCCATCAGCCCCAGCATTTT. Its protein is CASSLSAGTHQPQHF. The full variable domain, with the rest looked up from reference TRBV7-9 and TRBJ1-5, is DTGVSQNPRHKITKRGQNVTFRCDPISEHNRLYWYRQTLGQGPEFLTYFQNEAQLEKSRLLSDRFSAERPKGSFSTLEIQRTEQGDSAMYLCASSLSAGTHQPQHFGDGTRLSIL.

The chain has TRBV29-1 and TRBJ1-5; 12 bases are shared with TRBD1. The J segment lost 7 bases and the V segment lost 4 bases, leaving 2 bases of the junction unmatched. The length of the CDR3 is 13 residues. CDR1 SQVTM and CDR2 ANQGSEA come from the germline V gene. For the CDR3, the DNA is TGCAGCGTTGCTGGGACAGGGGGCCAGCCCCAGCATTTT. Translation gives CSVAGTGGQPQHF.

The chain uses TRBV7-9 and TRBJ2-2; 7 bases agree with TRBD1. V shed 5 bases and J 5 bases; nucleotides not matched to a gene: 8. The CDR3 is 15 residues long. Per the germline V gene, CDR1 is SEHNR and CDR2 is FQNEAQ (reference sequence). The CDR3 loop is CASSLEGARTGELFF. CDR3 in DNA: TGTGCCAGCAGCCTTGAGGGGGCTCGGACCGGGGAGCTGTTTTTT.

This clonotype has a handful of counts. Here the CDR3 reads CASSLSHVNTEAFF. Here the CDR3 DNA reads TGTGCCAGCAGCTTATCACATGTGAACACTGAAGCTTTCTTT. The chain employs TRBV7-2 and TRBJ1-1; D not certain. The germline CDR1 and CDR2 sequences are SGHTA and FQGNSA. V lost 2 bases and J lost 0, with 7 bases in between. The CDR3 runs 14 residues.

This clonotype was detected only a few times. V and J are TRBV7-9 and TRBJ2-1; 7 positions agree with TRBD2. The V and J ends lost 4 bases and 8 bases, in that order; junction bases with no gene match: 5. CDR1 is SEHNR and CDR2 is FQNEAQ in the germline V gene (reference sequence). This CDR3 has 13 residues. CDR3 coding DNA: TGTGCCAGCAGCTCGGGACTAATAGATGAGCAGTTCTTC. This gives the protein CASSSGLIDEQFF.

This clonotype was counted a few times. CDR3 nucleotides: TGTGCCAGCAGCTTGGGGCAGGTGAACACCGGGGAGCTGTTTTTT. This gives the protein CASSLGQVNTGELFF. The chain employs TRBV5-4 and TRBJ2-2, with unresolved D. Germline V gene data show CDR1 as SGHNT and CDR2 as YYREEE (reference sequence). The germline V and J ends were trimmed by 0 bases and 1 base, with 7 bases remaining between them. CDR3 length equals 15 residues.

The CDR3 loop reads CATSTGDRDYYSNQPQHF. CDR3 in DNA: TGTGCCACCAGCACCGGGGACAGGGACTACTATAGCAATCAGCCCCAGCATTTT. The chain employs TRBV15 and TRBJ1-5; TRBD1 matches at 9 bases. Per germline, CDR1 LNHNV and CDR2 YYDKDF (reference sequence). The CDR3 runs to 18 residues. V lost 4 bases, J lost 0 bases, and 10 bases stayed unmatched.

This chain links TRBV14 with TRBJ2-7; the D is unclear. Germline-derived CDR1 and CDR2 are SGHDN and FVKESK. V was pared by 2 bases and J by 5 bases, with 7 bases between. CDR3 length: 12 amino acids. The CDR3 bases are TGTGCCAGCAGCCAAACCGGCAACGAGCAGTACTTC. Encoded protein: CASSQTGNEQYF. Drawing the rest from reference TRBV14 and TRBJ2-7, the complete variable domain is EAGVTQFPSHSVIEKGQTVTLRCDPISGHDNLYWYRRVMGKEIKFLLHFVKESKQDESGMPNNRFLAERTGGTYSTLKVQPAELEDSGVYFCASSQTGNEQYFGPGTRLTVT.

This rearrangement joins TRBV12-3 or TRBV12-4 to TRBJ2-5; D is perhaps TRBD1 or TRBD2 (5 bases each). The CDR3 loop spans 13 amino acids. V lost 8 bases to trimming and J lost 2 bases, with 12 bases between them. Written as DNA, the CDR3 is TGTGCCAGCGAGGGGCTGGGGCAAGAGACCCAGTACTTC. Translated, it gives CASEGLGQETQYF.

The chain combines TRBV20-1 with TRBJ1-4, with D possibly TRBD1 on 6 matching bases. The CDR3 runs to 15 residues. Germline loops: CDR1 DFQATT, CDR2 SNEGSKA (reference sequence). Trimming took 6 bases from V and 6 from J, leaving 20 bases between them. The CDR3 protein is CSAPAGGGVDEKLFF. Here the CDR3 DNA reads TGCAGTGCCCCAGCCGGGGGCGGCGTAGATGAAAAACTGTTTTTT.

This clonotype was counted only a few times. In nucleotides, the CDR3 is TGTGCCAGCAGCGCAAGACTAGCGGGGGGGTTCACAGATACGCAGTATTTT. It encodes CASSARLAGGFTDTQYF. The chain links TRBV11-2 to TRBJ2-3; TRBD2 matches at 14 bases. The CDR3 has 17 amino acids. J was trimmed by 2 bases and V by 5 bases; bases with no gene match: 6. In germline, CDR1 is SGHAT, CDR2 FQNNGV.

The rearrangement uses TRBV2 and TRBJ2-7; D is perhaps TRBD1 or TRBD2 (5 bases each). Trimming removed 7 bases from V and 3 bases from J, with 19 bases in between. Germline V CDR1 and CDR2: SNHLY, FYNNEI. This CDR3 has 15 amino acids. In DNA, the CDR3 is TGTGCCAGCAACCTCGGTGAGAGGGGCAGCTACGAGCAGTACTTC. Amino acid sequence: CASNLGERGSYEQYF.

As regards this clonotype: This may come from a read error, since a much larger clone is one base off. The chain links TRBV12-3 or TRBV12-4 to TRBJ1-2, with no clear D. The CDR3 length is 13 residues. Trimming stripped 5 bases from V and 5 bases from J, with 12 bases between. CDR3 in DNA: TGTGCCAGCAGTACCGGGCCCGGATATGGCTACACCTTC. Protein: CASSTGPGYGYTF.

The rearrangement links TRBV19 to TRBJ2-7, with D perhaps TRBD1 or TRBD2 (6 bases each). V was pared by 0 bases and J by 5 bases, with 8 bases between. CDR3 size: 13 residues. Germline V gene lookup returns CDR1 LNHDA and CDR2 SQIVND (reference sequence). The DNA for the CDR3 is TGTGCCAGTAGTATAGACGGGGGCGACGAGCAGTACGTC. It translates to CASSIDGGDEQYV.

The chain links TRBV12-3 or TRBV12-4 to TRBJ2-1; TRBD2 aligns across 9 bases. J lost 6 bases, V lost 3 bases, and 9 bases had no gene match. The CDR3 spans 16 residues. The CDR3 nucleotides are TGTGCCAGCAGTTTGGTGAGCGGGGGGCAAGGCAATGAGCAGTTCTTC. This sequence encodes CASSLVSGGQGNEQFF.

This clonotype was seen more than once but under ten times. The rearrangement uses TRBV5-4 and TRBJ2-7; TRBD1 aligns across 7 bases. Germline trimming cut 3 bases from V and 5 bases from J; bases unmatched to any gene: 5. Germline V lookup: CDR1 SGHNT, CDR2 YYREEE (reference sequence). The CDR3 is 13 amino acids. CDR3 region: CASSSDRDNEQYF. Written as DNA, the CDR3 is TGTGCCAGCAGCTCCGACAGGGACAACGAGCAGTACTTC. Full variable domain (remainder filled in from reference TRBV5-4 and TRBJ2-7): ETGVTQSPTHLIKTRGQQVTLRCSSQSGHNTVSWYQQALGQGPQFIFQYYREEENGRGNFPPRFSGLQFPNYSSELNVNALELDDSALYLCASSSDRDNEQYFGPGTRLTVT.

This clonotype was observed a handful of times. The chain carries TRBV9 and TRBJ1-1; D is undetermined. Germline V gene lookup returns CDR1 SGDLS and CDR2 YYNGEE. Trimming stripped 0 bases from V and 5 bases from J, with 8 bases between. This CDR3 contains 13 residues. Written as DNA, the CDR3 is TGTGCCAGCAGCGTAGAGGTTGGGACTGAAGCTTTCTTT. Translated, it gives CASSVEVGTEAFF.

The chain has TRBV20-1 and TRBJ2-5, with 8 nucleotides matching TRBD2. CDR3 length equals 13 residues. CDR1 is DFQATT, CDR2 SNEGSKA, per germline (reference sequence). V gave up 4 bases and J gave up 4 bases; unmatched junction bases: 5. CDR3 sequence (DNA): TGCAGTGCTATAAGCGGGGGCGTAGAGACCCAGTACTTC. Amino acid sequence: CSAISGGVETQYF.

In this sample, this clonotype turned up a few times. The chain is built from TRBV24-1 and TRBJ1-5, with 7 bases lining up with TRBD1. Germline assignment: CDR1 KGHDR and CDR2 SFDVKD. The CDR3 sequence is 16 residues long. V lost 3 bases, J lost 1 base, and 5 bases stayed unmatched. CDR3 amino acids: CATSDGAGGSNQPQHF. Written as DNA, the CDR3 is TGTGCCACCAGTGATGGGGCAGGGGGGAGCAATCAGCCCCAGCATTTT.

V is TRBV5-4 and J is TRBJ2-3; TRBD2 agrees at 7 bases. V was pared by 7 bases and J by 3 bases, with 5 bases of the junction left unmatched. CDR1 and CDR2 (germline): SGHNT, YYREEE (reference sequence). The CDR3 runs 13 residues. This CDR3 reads CASLLGGTDTQYF. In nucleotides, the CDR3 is TGTGCCAGCTTATTGGGGGGGACAGATACGCAGTATTTT.

The CDR3 DNA follows: TGCAGCGCCCAGGGGGCTCTGAACACTGAAGCTTTCTTT. Its translation is CSAQGALNTEAFF. This chain uses TRBV29-1 with TRBJ1-1; 8 positions agree with TRBD1. Losses at the gene ends were 7 bases for V and 0 bases for J; bases not matched to a gene: 4. The CDR3 contains 13 residues. Germline V lookup: CDR1 SQVTM, CDR2 ANQGSEA.

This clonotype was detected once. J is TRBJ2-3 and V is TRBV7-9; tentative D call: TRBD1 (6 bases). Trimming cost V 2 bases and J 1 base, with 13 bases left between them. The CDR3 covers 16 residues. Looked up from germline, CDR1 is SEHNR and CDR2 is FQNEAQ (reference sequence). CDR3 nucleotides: TGTGCCAGCAGCTTAACCCGGGACATACGCACAGATACGCAGTATTTT. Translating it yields CASSLTRDIRTDTQYF. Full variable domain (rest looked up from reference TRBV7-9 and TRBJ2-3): DTGVSQNPRHKITKRGQNVTFRCDPISEHNRLYWYRQTLGQGPEFLTYFQNEAQLEKSRLLSDRFSAERPKGSFSTLEIQRTEQGDSAMYLCASSLTRDIRTDTQYFGPGTRLTVL.